A single sample gave rise to the 19 T cell receptor beta chains below, sequenced in a study of long-term antiretroviral therapy in people with HIV. Survey-level resolution applied to immunoSEQ assay v3.0. Method: immunoSEQ multiplex PCR; TCRdb's copy keeps in-frame clones and lacks some. Here the sample spans tens of thousands of clones, nearly 85% being singletons. Sequencing was performed on unsorted PBMCs, taken 0.8 years before starting antiretroviral therapy. Receptors were obtained from a man aged 18 to 29 with HIV.

This chain connects TRBV29-1 to TRBJ1-1, with D possibly TRBD1 on 5 matching bases. Germline loops: CDR1 SQVTM, CDR2 ANQGSEA. The CDR3 is made up of 14 amino acids. CDR3 amino acids: CTVTGLPSSTEAFF. The CDR3, as DNA: TGCACCGTCACAGGACTTCCCTCTAGCACTGAAGCTTTCTTT.

In nucleotides, the CDR3 is TGTGCCAGTAGACGCTCGGGGTCCCACTACGAGCAGTACTTC. It is translated as CASRRSGSHYEQYF. The chain recombines TRBV19 with TRBJ2-7; possibly TRBD2 for D (5 bases). Germline CDR1 and CDR2: LNHDA and SQIVND (reference sequence). The CDR3 is 14 amino acids. Trimming took 6 bases from V and 3 from J, leaving 15 bases between them.

The genes are TRBV27 and TRBJ1-2, with 8 bases identical to TRBD1. Germline values: CDR1 MNHEY, CDR2 SMNVEV (reference sequence). CDR3 length: 15 residues. Trimming cost V 6 bases and J 4 bases; bases outside gene matches: 10. For the CDR3, the DNA is TGTGCCAGCAGCACCACCCCGGACAGGGTCTATGGCTACACCTTC. It translates to CASSTTPDRVYGYTF.

The chain joins TRBV29-1 to TRBJ1-3; tentatively, D is TRBD1 (5 bases). Trimming shortened V by 7 bases and J by 0 bases, and 10 bases separated the two germline ends. The CDR3 contains 13 residues. Germline CDR1 reads SQVTM; CDR2 reads ANQGSEA. The CDR3 DNA follows: TGCAGCGGTGGGACCTACTCTGGAAACACCATATATTTT. This codes for CSGGTYSGNTIYF.

This chain links TRBV7-2 with TRBJ1-4; TRBD1 matches at 10 bases. J gave up 6 bases and V 6 bases, and 4 bases lay outside the gene matches. The length of the CDR3 is 14 residues. The germline V gene has CDR1 SGHTA and CDR2 FQGNSA. The CDR3 DNA sequence: TGTGCCAGCAGAGGGGACAGGGGTGATGAAAAACTGTTTTTT. Translating gives CASRGDRGDEKLFF.

This clone was observed once. The V call is TRBV6-1, the J call TRBJ2-7, with 10 bases identical to TRBD1. With V trimmed by 8 bases and J by 7 bases, 5 bases remained unmatched. Germline values: CDR1 MNHNS, CDR2 SASEGT. The CDR3 has 12 residues. CDR3 residues: CASSGTGEEQYF. In DNA form, the CDR3 reads TGTGCCAGCTCTGGGACAGGGGAAGAGCAGTACTTC.

The chain joins TRBV9 to TRBJ2-1; D is unclear. The CDR3 consists of 12 residues. V shed 2 bases and J shed 8 bases, with 8 bases lying between them. From germline, CDR1 is SGDLS and CDR2 YYNGEE. DNA of the CDR3: TGTGCCAGCAGCGTGGGCCGCTATGAGCAGTTCTTC. It encodes CASSVGRYEQFF.

The chain has TRBV5-1 and TRBJ1-1; D is unclear. CDR3 length: 13 residues. Looked up from germline, CDR1 is SGHRS and CDR2 is YFSETQ. The V end lost 0 bases, the J end lost 11 bases, and 14 bases lay between the germline ends. The CDR3 is CASSLASGLEAFF. CDR3 DNA sequence: TGCGCCAGCAGCTTGGCGTCGGGTCTGGAGGCTTTCTTT. Using reference TRBV5-1 and TRBJ1-1 for the parts outside the CDR3, the full variable domain is KAGVTQTPRYLIKTRGQQVTLSCSPISGHRSVSWYQQTPGQGLQFLFEYFSETQRNKGNFPGRFSGRQFSNSRSEMNVSTLELGDSALYLCASSLASGLEAFFGQGTRLTVV.

The chain carries TRBV5-8 and TRBJ1-3, with no clear D. The germline V gene encodes CDR1 SGHTS and CDR2 YDEGEE. This CDR3 has 14 residues. V lost 1 base and J 3 bases, leaving 8 bases between the germline ends. The DNA of the CDR3 is TGTGCCAGCAGCTTGAGGATGGATGGAAACACCATATATTTT. It codes for CASSLRMDGNTIYF.

The rearrangement uses TRBV15 and TRBJ2-5; D might be TRBD1 (6 bases). The germline gives CDR1 LNHNV, CDR2 YYDKDF (reference sequence). The V gene lost 5 bases and the J gene lost 3 bases, with 16 bases spanning the gap. The CDR3 covers 15 residues. The CDR3 is CATSPYRDKKETQYF. Written as DNA, the CDR3 is TGTGCCACCAGCCCATACCGGGACAAGAAAGAGACCCAGTACTTC.

The chain employs TRBV4-1 and TRBJ1-5; D ambiguous. This CDR3 has 13 residues. Germline values: CDR1 MGHRA, CDR2 YSYEKL. The V end was cut by 4 bases, the J end by 2 bases, with 6 bases between. The CDR3 here is CASSRTGNQPQHF. The CDR3 DNA follows: TGCGCCAGCAGCCGAACAGGCAATCAGCCCCAGCATTTT.

This chain uses TRBV7-9 with TRBJ1-2, with 7 bases fitting TRBD1. V lost 3 bases to trimming and J lost 5 bases; unmatched junction nucleotides: 15. Germline CDR1 reads SEHNR; CDR2 reads FQNEAQ (reference sequence). The CDR3 sequence is 17 residues long. As DNA, the CDR3 is TGTGCCAGCAGCTTTAGTAACAGGGGACCGTTGGGATATGGCTACACCTTC. Its protein is CASSFSNRGPLGYGYTF.

The rearrangement joins TRBV5-6 to TRBJ1-6, with D unresolved. CDR3 length: 14 residues. V was trimmed by 1 base and J by 8 bases, leaving 10 bases between them. Germline-derived CDR1 and CDR2 are SGHDT and YYEEEE. CDR3 loop: CASSLSGGYSPLHF. The CDR3 coding sequence is TGTGCCAGCAGCTTGTCGGGCGGGTATTCACCCCTCCACTTT.

The rearrangement links TRBV10-3 to TRBJ1-1; D unresolved. The V and J ends lost 10 bases and 1 base respectively, with 7 bases between them. This CDR3 comprises 11 residues. The V gene's germline CDR1 is ENHRY and CDR2 SYGVKD. The CDR3 region is CATTGNTEAFF. The DNA for the CDR3 is TGTGCCACGACGGGGAACACTGAAGCTTTCTTT.

The chain links TRBV5-4 to TRBJ2-1; possibly TRBD2 for D (6 bases). Germline CDR1 reads SGHNT; CDR2 reads YYREEE (reference sequence). V was cut by 3 bases and J by 0 bases, with 13 bases left in between. The CDR3 has 16 amino acids. The chain's CDR3 is CASSSTSSNSYNEQFF. The CDR3 DNA is TGTGCCAGCAGCTCAACTAGCTCCAACTCCTACAATGAGCAGTTCTTC.

This clone has only a few counts. The gene calls are TRBV6-4 and TRBJ1-4; D ambiguous. The CDR3 has 13 residues. Trimming removed 3 bases from V and 5 bases from J, with 7 bases in between. CDR1 is MRHNA and CDR2 is SNTAGT in the germline V gene. The CDR3 coding sequence is TGTGCCAGCAGTGAGCAGGAGAATGAAAAACTGTTTTTT. Its protein is CASSEQENEKLFF.

This clone was detected only once. The chain carries TRBV6-1 and TRBJ2-3; 7 positions agree with TRBD1. CDR1 is MNHNS, CDR2 SASEGT, per germline. CDR3 length equals 14 residues. Germline trimming cut 8 bases from V and 2 bases from J; bases unmatched to any gene: 7. CDR3 bases: TGTGCCAGCTGTACTACAGGGGCCACAGATACGCAGTATTTT. Translated: CASCTTGATDTQYF.

This sequence joins TRBV7-2 and TRBJ2-7, with D perhaps matching TRBD2 (7 bases). V lost 3 bases and J 3 bases, leaving 15 bases between the germline ends. The CDR3 loop spans 15 amino acids. CDR1 is SGHTA, CDR2 FQGNSA, per germline. CDR3 bases: TGTGCCAGCAGCTTTGGGGGGGCGACAATCTACGAGCAGTACTTC. Its protein product is CASSFGGATIYEQYF.

Notes on this clone: A much larger clone lies a single base off, so this may be a read error. The sample has other DNA sequences that encode this CDR3 too. The chain uses TRBV4-1 and TRBJ2-1; a weak D match, TRBD2 (5 bases). V lost 4 bases and J 7 bases, leaving 11 bases between the germline ends. The CDR3 totals 13 residues. Per germline, CDR1 MGHRA and CDR2 YSYEKL. The CDR3 sequence: CASSLQTGNEQFF. The CDR3 DNA follows: TGCGCCAGCAGCCTACAGACGGGGAATGAGCAGTTCTTC.